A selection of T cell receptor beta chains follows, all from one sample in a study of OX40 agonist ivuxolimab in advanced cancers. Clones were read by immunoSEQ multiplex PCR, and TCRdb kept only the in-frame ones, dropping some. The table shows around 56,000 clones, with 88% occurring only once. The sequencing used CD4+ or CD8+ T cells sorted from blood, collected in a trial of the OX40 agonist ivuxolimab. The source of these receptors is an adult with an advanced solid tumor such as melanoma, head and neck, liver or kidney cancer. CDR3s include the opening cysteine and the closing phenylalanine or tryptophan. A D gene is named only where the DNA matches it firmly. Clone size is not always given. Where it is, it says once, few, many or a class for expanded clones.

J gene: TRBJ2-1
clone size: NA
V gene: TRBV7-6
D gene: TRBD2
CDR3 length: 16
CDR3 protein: CASSLVSSGSFNEQFF
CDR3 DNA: TGTGCCAGCAGCTTAGTCTCTAGCGGGAGTTTCAATGAGCAGTTCTTC

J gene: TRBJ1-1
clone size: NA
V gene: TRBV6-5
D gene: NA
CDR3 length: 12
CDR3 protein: CASSRPNTEAFF
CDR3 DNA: TGTGCCAGCAGCAGACCCAACACTGAAGCTTTCTTT

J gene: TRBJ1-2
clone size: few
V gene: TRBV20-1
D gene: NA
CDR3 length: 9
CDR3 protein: CSAGDGYTF
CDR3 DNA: TGCAGTGCTGGGGACGGCTACACCTTC

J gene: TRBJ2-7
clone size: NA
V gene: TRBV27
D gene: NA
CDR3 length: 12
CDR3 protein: CASFSSSYEQYF
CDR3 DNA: TGTGCCAGCTTTTCGAGTTCCTACGAGCAGTACTTC

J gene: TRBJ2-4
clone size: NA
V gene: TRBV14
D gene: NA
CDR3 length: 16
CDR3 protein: CASSQGRGLAKNIQYF
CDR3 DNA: TGTGCCAGCAGCCAAGGACGCGGTCTAGCCAAAAACATTCAGTACTTC

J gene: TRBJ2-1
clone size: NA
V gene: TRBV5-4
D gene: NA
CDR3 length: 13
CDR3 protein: CASNQPPYNEQFF
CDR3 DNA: TGTGCCAGCAACCAGCCCCCCTACAATGAGCAGTTCTTC

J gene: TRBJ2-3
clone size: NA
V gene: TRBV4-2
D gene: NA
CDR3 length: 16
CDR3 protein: CASSQGTSALTDTQYF
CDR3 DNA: TGTGCCAGCAGCCAAGGGACTTCCGCCCTCACAGATACGCAGTATTTT

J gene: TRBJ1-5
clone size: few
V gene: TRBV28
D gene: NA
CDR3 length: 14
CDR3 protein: CASSSDRNNQPQHF
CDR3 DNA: TGTGCCAGCAGTTCGGACAGAAACAATCAGCCCCAGCATTTT

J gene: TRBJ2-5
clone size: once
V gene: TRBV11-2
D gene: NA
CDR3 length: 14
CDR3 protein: CASSTWGYQETQYF
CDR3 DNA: TGTGCCAGCAGCACATGGGGCTACCAAGAGACCCAGTACTTC

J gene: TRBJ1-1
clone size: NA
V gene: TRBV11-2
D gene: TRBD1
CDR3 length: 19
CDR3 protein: CASSLDPPWDRSLNTEAFF
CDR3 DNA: TGTGCCAGCAGCTTAGACCCCCCCTGGGACAGATCACTGAACACTGAAGCTTTCTTT

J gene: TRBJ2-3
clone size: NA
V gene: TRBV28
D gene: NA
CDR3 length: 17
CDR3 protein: CASSLARDQNPTDTQYF
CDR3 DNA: TGTGCCAGCAGTTTAGCCCGGGACCAAAATCCCACAGATACGCAGTATTTT

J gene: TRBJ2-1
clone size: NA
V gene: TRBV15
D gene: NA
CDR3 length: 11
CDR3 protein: CATSSHNEQFF
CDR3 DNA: TGTGCCACCAGCAGCCACAATGAGCAGTTCTTC

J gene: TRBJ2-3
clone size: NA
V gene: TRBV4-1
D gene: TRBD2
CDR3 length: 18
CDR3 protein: CASSLSRLAEFSTDTQYF
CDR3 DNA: TGCGCCAGCAGCCTATCGAGACTAGCGGAATTTAGCACAGATACGCAGTATTTT